This T cell receptor (beta chain) is drawn from a study of memory CD4+ T cells and cytomegalovirus serostatus. General study points: Of 150 to 200 reported CMV TCRbeta sequences, under 70 were found in memory CD4+ repertoires.

Single viable CD3+CD4+CD8-CD45RO+ cells were sorted as the memory CD4+ T cells. In the authors' methods: Out-of-frame sequences were removed, leaving roughly 2,200,000 distinct TCRbeta sequences. The repertoire was sequenced with immunoSEQ multiplex PCR; TCRdb's copy has only in-frame clones and lacks some. V, J and clone size are those of that table, while D and trimming were read from the DNA. The sample gives about 56,000 clones, roughly 82% of which show up once; less than 0.5% is in the top ten. V dropped 2 bases and J dropped 7; count of bases not matched to a gene: 6. Per germline, CDR1 SGHRS and CDR2 YFSETQ. The CDR3 has 13 amino acids. Turning to this clone: The antigen is undetermined.

The sequencing input was memory CD4+ T cells from blood. This sequence originates from an adult in good health and CMV-seronegative. This chain links TRBV5-1 with TRBJ2-7; 7 bases agree with TRBD1. The CDR3 DNA sequence: TGCGCCAGCAGCTTAGACAGGGCAGGGGAGCAGTACTTC. This translates into CASSLDRAGEQYF. The full variable domain, rest sourced from reference TRBV5-1 and TRBJ2-7, is KAGVTQTPRYLIKTRGQQVTLSCSPISGHRSVSWYQQTPGQGLQFLFEYFSETQRNKGNFPGRFSGRQFSNSRSEMNVSTLELGDSALYLCASSLDRAGEQYFGPGTRLTVT.